The rows below give T cell receptor beta chains drawn from one sample of a study of OX40 agonist ivuxolimab in advanced cancers. Method: immunoSEQ multiplex PCR; TCRdb's copy keeps in-frame clones and lacks some. The sample yields some 86,000 clones, approximately 86% seen once. Here the sequenced sample was CD4+ or CD8+ T cells sorted from blood, taken in a trial of the OX40 agonist ivuxolimab. The receptors here all came from an adult with an advanced solid tumor such as melanoma, head and neck, liver or kidney cancer. Both conserved end residues are part of each CDR3. The D gene is left open where the match is weak. The size of a clone is reported for some rows only, either as once, few or many, or as a class for expanded clones.

d_call	clone_size	v_call	j_call	cdr3_nt	cdr3_aa
.	.	TRBV7-2	TRBJ2-3	TGTGCCAGCAGCCCAGGATCAGATACGCAGTATTTT	CASSPGSDTQYF
TRBD1	.	TRBV5-4	TRBJ2-7	TGTGCCAGCAGCGGACAGGGGAAGCAGTACTTC	CASSGQGKQYF
TRBD2	once	TRBV15	TRBJ2-6	TGTGCCACCAGCAGAGTGGGAGGGTTTGTCTCCCACTCTGGGGCCAACGTCCTGACTTTC	CATSRVGGFVSHSGANVLTF
.	.	TRBV6-6	TRBJ2-5	TGTGCCAGCACCCCGGACAGCCAAGAGACCCAGTACTTC	CASTPDSQETQYF
.	.	TRBV5-1	TRBJ1-6	TGCGCCAGCAGGGTGACAGGTGGTTCGGATTCACCCCTCCACTTT	CASRVTGGSDSPLHF
.	.	TRBV5-1	TRBJ2-3	TGCGCCAGCGCCCGCCAGTCCCAGGGGCTACCCACAGATACGCAGTATTTT	CASARQSQGLPTDTQYF
.	once	TRBV2	TRBJ1-4	TGTGCCAGCAGTGGCCGGACAACAGGGCGCGAAAAACTGTTTTTT	CASSGRTTGREKLFF
.	.	TRBV11-2	TRBJ2-1	TGTGCCAGCAGCTCACCGCTAAGCTCCTACAATGAGCAGTTCTTC	CASSSPLSSYNEQFF
.	.	TRBV5-6	TRBJ2-2	TGTGCCAGCAGCTTGGCCAGGGAGGTAGCCACCGGGGAGCTGTTTTTT	CASSLAREVATGELFF
TRBD1	few	TRBV10-2	TRBJ1-6	TGCGCCTCCAACCGGGGACAGACTAATTCACCCCTCCACTTT	CASNRGQTNSPLHF
.	once	TRBV5-4	TRBJ2-7	TGTGCCAGCAGCTTGGGGGGCAGGGAGGACGAGCAGTACTTC	CASSLGGREDEQYF
.	once	TRBV7-9	TRBJ2-4	TGTGCCAGCAGCTTAGTGGTCTCGCAGCAAAACATTCAGTACTTC	CASSLVVSQQNIQYF
TRBD1	few	TRBV5-1	TRBJ1-2	TGCGCCAGCAGTCTCGGGGACAGGGCCTATGGCTACACCTTC	CASSLGDRAYGYTF
.	.	TRBV2	TRBJ1-5	TGTGCCAGCAGTGAAGGCGTACGGGCACCCCAGCATTTT	CASSEGVRAPQHF
.	.	TRBV4-1	TRBJ1-1	TGCGCCAGCAGCCAAGTGCAGGTCGCGGGGACTGAAGCTTTCTTT	CASSQVQVAGTEAFF
.	.	TRBV4-1	TRBJ2-2	TGCGCCAGCAGCGCGAACCGGGACACAAACACCGGGGAGCTGTTTTTT	CASSANRDTNTGELFF
.	.	TRBV7-8	TRBJ1-5	TGTGCCAGCAGCCAAGATAGCAATCAGCCCCAGCATTTT	CASSQDSNQPQHF
TRBD2	.	TRBV10-3	TRBJ2-1	TGTGCCATCACGGGAGCGGGGGTGAATGAGCAGTTCTTC	CAITGAGVNEQFF
.	.	TRBV15	TRBJ1-5	TGTGCCACCAGCCCAACCCGGGGGCCGGGCCAGCCCCAGCATTTT	CATSPTRGPGQPQHF
.	once	TRBV19	TRBJ2-3	TGTGCCAGTAGTATAGGACAGGGCACAGATACGCAGTATTTT	CASSIGQGTDTQYF
.	.	TRBV19	TRBJ1-1	TGTGCCAGTAGTTTGGCAGGGCCGAGCGACACTGAAGCTTTCTTT	CASSLAGPSDTEAFF
TRBD2	.	TRBV27	TRBJ2-7	TGTGCCAGCAGTTGGTCTAGCGGGAGGATAGACGAGCAGTACTTC	CASSWSSGRIDEQYF
.	.	TRBV15	TRBJ2-3	TGTGCCACCAGCAGAGACCTCGTAGATACGCAGTATTTT	CATSRDLVDTQYF
TRBD1	.	TRBV5-1	TRBJ2-1	TGCGCCAGCAGTTTCGGACAGGGACAATACAATGAGCAGTTCTTC	CASSFGQGQYNEQFF
.	.	TRBV27	TRBJ2-1	TGTGCCAGCAGACGGTCTAGACGGGAGAACAATGAGCAGTTCTTC	CASRRSRRENNEQFF
.	.	TRBV5-1	TRBJ2-2	TGCGCCAGCAGCTTGGCTATGGAGTCCACCGGGGAGCTGTTTTTT	CASSLAMESTGELFF
.	.	TRBV6-1	TRBJ2-2	TGTGCCAGCAGTGAAGTTTGGCGGGGTTCTAAGGGGGAGCTGTTTTTT	CASSEVWRGSKGELFF
TRBD2	.	TRBV10-1	TRBJ2-3	TGCGCCAGCAGTGAGAGGGCGGGGGGGGCCACAGATACGCAGTATTTT	CASSERAGGATDTQYF
.	.	TRBV19	TRBJ1-1	TGTGCCAGTACCCTTAACGGCAGGGATGCCACTGAAGCTTTCTTT	CASTLNGRDATEAFF
.	.	TRBV7-3	TRBJ1-1	TGTGCCAGCAGCCCGGGACCGGTCGCTGAAGCTTTCTTT	CASSPGPVAEAFF
TRBD1	.	TRBV9	TRBJ1-2	TGTGCCAGCAGCGTAGGCAGGGGGCGGGATGGCTACACCTTC	CASSVGRGRDGYTF
.	.	TRBV7-6	TRBJ1-5	TGTGCCAGCAGCTTAATGTCAGGGCTCAATCAGCCCCAGCATTTT	CASSLMSGLNQPQHF
.	.	TRBV7-2	TRBJ1-1	TGTGCCAGCAGCTTCCAGGCGGGCGGGAACACTGAAGCTTTCTTT	CASSFQAGGNTEAFF
.	once	TRBV5-1	TRBJ1-5	TGCGCCAGCAGCTTGGGGGGGTATCAGCCCCAGCATTTT	CASSLGGYQPQHF
.	.	TRBV5-1	TRBJ2-5	TGCGCCAGCAGCTTGGGGACCGATTCGCGGGGAGAGACCCAGTACTTC	CASSLGTDSRGETQYF
.	.	TRBV19	TRBJ1-1	TGTGCCAGCTTACAGGGACGCACTGAAGCTTTCTTT	CASLQGRTEAFF
.	.	TRBV2	TRBJ1-5	TGTGCCAGCAGTCGGCAGGTTTATGGGCCCCAGCATTTT	CASSRQVYGPQHF
.	once	TRBV6-6	TRBJ1-2	TGTGCCAGCAGTTACCCCAGCTTGACCTTC	CASSYPSLTF
TRBD1	.	TRBV7-8	TRBJ1-1	TGTGCCAGCAGCCGGACAGGGGGCATTGAAGCTTTCTTT	CASSRTGGIEAFF
.	.	TRBV25-1	TRBJ2-7	TGTGCCAGCAGTCTCCCGGGTCATCCAGGCGAGCAGTACTTC	CASSLPGHPGEQYF